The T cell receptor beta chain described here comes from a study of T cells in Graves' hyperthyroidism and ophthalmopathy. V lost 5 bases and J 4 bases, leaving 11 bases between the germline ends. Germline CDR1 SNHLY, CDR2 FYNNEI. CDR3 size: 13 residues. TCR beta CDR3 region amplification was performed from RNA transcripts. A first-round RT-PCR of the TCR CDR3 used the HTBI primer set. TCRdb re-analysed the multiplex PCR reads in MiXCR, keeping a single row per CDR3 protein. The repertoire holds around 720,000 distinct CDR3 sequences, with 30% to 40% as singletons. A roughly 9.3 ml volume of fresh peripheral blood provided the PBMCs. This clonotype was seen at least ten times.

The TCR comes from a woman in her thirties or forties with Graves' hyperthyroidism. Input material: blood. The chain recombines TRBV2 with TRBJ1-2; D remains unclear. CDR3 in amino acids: CASSFHSAYGYTF. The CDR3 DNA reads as TGTGCCAGCAGTTTCCATTCGGCCTATGGCTACACCTTC. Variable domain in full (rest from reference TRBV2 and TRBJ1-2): EPEVTQTPSHQVTQMGQEVILRCVPISNHLYFYWYRQILGQKVEFLVSFYNNEISEKSEIFDDQFSVERPDGSNFTLKIRSTKLEDSAMYFCASSFHSAYGYTFGSGTRLTVV.